The 17 T cell receptor beta chains below all came from one sample that was sequenced in a study of blood T cell repertoires in COVID-19. Generated by immunoSEQ multiplex PCR, the TCRdb table keeps only in-frame clones and is missing some. Here the sample spans about 46,000 clones, 70% to 90% being singletons. The sample taken for sequencing was peripheral blood. The receptors come from a human donor in a cohort sampled during active COVID-19. The donor label of this sample is uncertain.

The V and J genes are TRBV5-5 and TRBJ1-2, with D possibly being TRBD1 (6 bases). The V gene lost 4 bases and the J gene lost 1 base, with 14 bases spanning the gap. There are 15 residues in the CDR3. The germline gives CDR1 SGHKS, CDR2 YYEKEE (reference sequence). Here the CDR3 DNA reads TGTGCCAGCAGCCATGCAGGGACACTTAACTATGGCTACACCTTC. This translates into CASSHAGTLNYGYTF.

This clone is a singleton in its sample. The chain uses TRBV6-6 and TRBJ2-1; TRBD1 matches at 12 bases. This CDR3 spans 15 amino acids. Germline V gives CDR1 MNHNY, CDR2 SVGAGI (reference sequence). With 6 bases clipped from V and 9 bases from J, the junction kept 9 bases outside the gene matches. CDR3 nucleotides: TGTGCCAGCAGATCCCGGGACAGGGGGCTCTTTGAGCAGTTCTTC. Translating it yields CASRSRDRGLFEQFF.

This rearrangement joins TRBV10-3 to TRBJ2-5, with a possible D match to TRBD2 (5 bases). V dropped 3 bases and J dropped 9 bases, with 14 bases sitting between them. Per germline, CDR1 ENHRY and CDR2 SYGVKD. CDR3 length: 13 amino acids. CDR3 residues: CAISDRVEEAQYF. The CDR3 DNA reads TGTGCCATCAGTGATCGAGTTGAGGAGGCCCAGTACTTC.

The chain carries TRBV29-1 and TRBJ2-5, with a weak D call TRBD1 (5 bases). V gave up 2 bases and J gave up 2 bases, with 15 bases separating them. CDR3 length: 15 residues. CDR1 is SQVTM, CDR2 ANQGSEA, per germline. CDR3 residues: CSVEKGLGVQETQYF. As DNA, the CDR3 is TGCAGCGTTGAAAAGGGGTTAGGGGTTCAAGAGACCCAGTACTTC.

V is TRBV19 and J is TRBJ2-1; 10 bases match TRBD1. In germline, CDR1 is LNHDA, CDR2 SQIVND (reference sequence). The V and J ends lost 6 bases and 3 bases, in that order; junction bases with no gene match: 2. The CDR3 totals 14 residues. The CDR3 reads CASSRDRGYNEQFF. CDR3 nucleotides: TGTGCCAGTAGCCGGGACAGGGGCTACAATGAGCAGTTCTTC.

This chain uses TRBV5-1 with TRBJ2-2; a weak D match, TRBD2 (5 bases). The V end lost 1 base, the J end lost 6 bases, and 16 bases lay between the germline ends. The CDR3 covers 16 residues. Per the germline V gene, CDR1 is SGHRS and CDR2 is YFSETQ. The CDR3 DNA reads as TGCGCCAGCAGCTTGTCGGCCAGGCCCGGGGCCGGGGAGCTGTTTTTT. Translating gives CASSLSARPGAGELFF.

The chain recombines TRBV19 with TRBJ2-7; 9 bases fit TRBD2. V dropped 4 bases and J dropped 2; count of bases not matched to a gene: 3. The CDR3 spans 14 residues. Germline V lookup: CDR1 LNHDA, CDR2 SQIVND (reference sequence). This chain's CDR3 is CASSTTSGAYEQYF. In nucleotides, the CDR3 is TGTGCCAGTAGTACGACTAGCGGAGCCTACGAGCAGTACTTC. Combining the CDR3 with reference TRBV19 and TRBJ2-7 gives the whole variable domain DGGITQSPKYLFRKEGQNVTLSCEQNLNHDAMYWYRQDPGQGLRLIYYSQIVNDFQKGDIAEGYSVSREKKESFPLTVTSAQKNPTAFYLCASSTTSGAYEQYFGPGTRLTVT.

The chain carries TRBV7-3 and TRBJ2-1; TRBD1 aligns across 7 bases. The CDR3 is 15 amino acids. The germline V gene has CDR1 SGHTA and CDR2 FQGTGA. The J segment lost 1 base and the V segment lost 2 bases, leaving 2 bases of the junction unmatched. CDR3: CASSLSGGSYNEQFF. The CDR3 bases are TGTGCCAGCAGCTTATCAGGGGGTTCCTACAATGAGCAGTTCTTC. The full variable domain, rest sourced from reference TRBV7-3 and TRBJ2-1, is GAGVSQTPSNKVTEKGKYVELRCDPISGHTALYWYRQSLGQGPEFLIYFQGTGAADDSGLPNDRFFAVRPEGSVSTLKIQRTERGDSAVYLCASSLSGGSYNEQFFGPGTRLTVL.

V usage is TRBV5-1 and J usage is TRBJ2-1, with D possibly TRBD2 on 6 matching bases. The CDR3 spans 16 residues. Per germline, CDR1 SGHRS and CDR2 YFSETQ. The germline V and J ends were trimmed by 4 bases and 2 bases, with 16 bases remaining between them. The CDR3 DNA is TGCGCCAGCAGCGGAGGGGCGGGGACGACCTACAATGAGCAGTTCTTC. Its translation: CASSGGAGTTYNEQFF.

The V and J genes are TRBV2 and TRBJ2-7; maybe TRBD1 (6 bases). This CDR3 comprises 12 residues. V was trimmed by 5 bases and J by 6 bases, leaving 11 bases between them. Germline CDR1 reads SNHLY; CDR2 reads FYNNEI. The CDR3 reads CASSLTGIEQYF. In nucleotides, the CDR3 is TGTGCCAGCAGTTTGACAGGTATCGAGCAGTACTTC.

The CDR3 region is CASSLTPGQGARGYTF. CDR3 nucleotides: TGTGCCAGCTCACTTACACCGGGACAGGGGGCGCGGGGCTACACCTTC. The V gene is TRBV18, the J gene TRBJ1-2; 12 positions match TRBD1. This CDR3 contains 16 residues. Germline V gene sequence: CDR1 KGHSH, CDR2 LQKENI. V lost 4 bases and J lost 8; bases outside the gene matches: 11.

Note on this clone: One end of the junction varies from germline; a read error may be responsible. The genes are TRBV6-1 and TRBJ1-2; 10 nucleotides match TRBD1. CDR3 length: 15 residues. The V gene's germline CDR1 is MNHNS and CDR2 SASEGT. The CDR3 loop reads CASGDRGHRGYGYTF. The CDR3 coding sequence is TGTGCCAGCGGTGACAGGGGGCACCGCGGCTATGGCTACACCTTC.

This rearrangement joins TRBV11-3 to TRBJ2-3; the D gene is possibly TRBD2 (5 bases). V lost 1 base and J 1 base, leaving 12 bases between the germline ends. Germline V CDR1 and CDR2: SGHNT, YENEEA. This CDR3 spans 16 amino acids. The CDR3 loop is CASSLGAAGRTDTQYF. In DNA, the CDR3 is TGTGCCAGCAGCTTAGGTGCGGCGGGCCGCACAGATACGCAGTATTTT.

V and J are TRBV2 and TRBJ2-2; TRBD2 matches at 16 bases. CDR3 length: 16 amino acids. With V trimmed by 6 bases and J by 5 bases, 3 bases remained unmatched. Per germline, CDR1 SNHLY and CDR2 FYNNEI. The CDR3 is CASRPGLAGGTGELFF. The CDR3 nucleotides read TGTGCCAGCAGGCCGGGACTAGCGGGGGGGACCGGGGAGCTGTTTTTT.

V usage is TRBV9 and J usage is TRBJ2-2, with 9 nucleotides matching TRBD2. V shed 7 bases and J 1 base; nucleotides not matched to a gene: 8. There are 16 residues in the CDR3. Germline V gives CDR1 SGDLS, CDR2 YYNGEE. The chain's CDR3 is CASRAAGGKNTGELFF. In DNA, the CDR3 is TGTGCCAGCCGCGCAGCGGGGGGCAAGAACACCGGGGAGCTGTTTTTT.

In nucleotides, the CDR3 is TGTGCCAGCAGCAACCTCTACGAGCAAGAGACCCAGTACTTC. Its translation: CASSNLYEQETQYF. This chain uses TRBV7-9 with TRBJ2-5; D gene ambiguous. The V end lost 5 bases, the J end lost 2 bases, and 12 bases lay between the germline ends. The germline gives CDR1 SEHNR, CDR2 FQNEAQ (reference sequence). CDR3 length: 14 residues.

This chain joins TRBV6-5 and TRBJ1-3; 7 bases align to TRBD1. The CDR3 spans 15 residues. V was clipped by 2 bases and J by 5 bases; unmatched bases: 6. Germline V gene lookup returns CDR1 MNHEY and CDR2 SVGAGI. The CDR3 DNA sequence: TGTGCCAGCAGTTACACCCCAGGGGGGAGAAACACCATATATTTT. It specifies CASSYTPGGRNTIYF.